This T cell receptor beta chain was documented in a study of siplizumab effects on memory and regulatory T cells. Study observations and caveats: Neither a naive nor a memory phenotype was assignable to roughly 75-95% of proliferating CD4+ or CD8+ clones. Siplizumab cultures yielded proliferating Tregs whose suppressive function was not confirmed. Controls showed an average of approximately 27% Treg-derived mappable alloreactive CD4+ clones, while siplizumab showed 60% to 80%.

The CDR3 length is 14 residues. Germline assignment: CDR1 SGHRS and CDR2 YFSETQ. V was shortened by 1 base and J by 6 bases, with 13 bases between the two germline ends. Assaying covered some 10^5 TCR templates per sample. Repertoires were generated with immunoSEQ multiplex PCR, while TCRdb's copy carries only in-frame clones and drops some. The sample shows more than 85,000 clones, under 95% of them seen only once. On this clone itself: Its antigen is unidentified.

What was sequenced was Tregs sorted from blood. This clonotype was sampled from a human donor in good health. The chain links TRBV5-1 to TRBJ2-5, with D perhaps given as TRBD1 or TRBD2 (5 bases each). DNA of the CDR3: TGCGCCAGCAGCTTGATCCGGGACCCGAAGACCCAGTACTTC. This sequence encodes CASSLIRDPKTQYF.